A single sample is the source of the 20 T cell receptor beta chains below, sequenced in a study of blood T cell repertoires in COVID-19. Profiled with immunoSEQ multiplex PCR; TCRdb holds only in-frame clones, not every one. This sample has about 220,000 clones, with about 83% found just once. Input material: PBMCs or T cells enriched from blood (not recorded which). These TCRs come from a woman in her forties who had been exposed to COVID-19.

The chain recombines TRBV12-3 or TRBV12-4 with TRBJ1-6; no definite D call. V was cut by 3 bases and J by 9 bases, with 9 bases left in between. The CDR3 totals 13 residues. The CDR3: CASSLENGSPLHF. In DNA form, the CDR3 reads TGTGCCAGCAGTTTGGAGAATGGTTCACCCCTCCACTTT.

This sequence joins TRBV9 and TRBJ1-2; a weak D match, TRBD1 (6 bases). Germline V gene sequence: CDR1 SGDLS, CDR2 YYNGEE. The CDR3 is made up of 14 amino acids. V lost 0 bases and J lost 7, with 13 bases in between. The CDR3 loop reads CASSVEGGPGGYTF. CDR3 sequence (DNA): TGTGCCAGCAGCGTAGAGGGGGGGCCTGGTGGCTACACCTTC.

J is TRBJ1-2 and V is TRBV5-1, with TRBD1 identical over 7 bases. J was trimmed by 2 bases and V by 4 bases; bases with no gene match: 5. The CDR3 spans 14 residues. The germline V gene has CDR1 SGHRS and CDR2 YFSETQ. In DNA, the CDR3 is TGCGCCAGCAGCAGGGAGACAGGGAACTATGGCTACACCTTC. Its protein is CASSRETGNYGYTF.

The CDR3 nucleotides are TGTGCCAGCAGCGGGACAGGGTTCTATGGCTACACCTTC. It is translated as CASSGTGFYGYTF. The gene calls are TRBV12-3 or TRBV12-4 and TRBJ1-2, with 9 bases identical to TRBD1. Losses at the gene ends were 6 bases for V and 4 bases for J; bases not matched to a gene: 3. CDR3 length: 13 residues.

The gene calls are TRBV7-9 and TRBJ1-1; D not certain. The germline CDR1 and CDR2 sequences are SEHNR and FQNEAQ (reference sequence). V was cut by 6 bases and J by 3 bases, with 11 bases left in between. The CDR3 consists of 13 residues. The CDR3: CASRLQPDTEAFF. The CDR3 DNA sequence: TGTGCCAGCAGGCTTCAACCGGACACTGAAGCTTTCTTT.

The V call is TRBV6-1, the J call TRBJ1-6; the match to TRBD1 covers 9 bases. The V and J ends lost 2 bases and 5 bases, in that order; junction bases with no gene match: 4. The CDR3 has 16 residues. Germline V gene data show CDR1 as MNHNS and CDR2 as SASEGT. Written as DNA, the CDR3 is TGTGCCAGCAGTGAACAGGGGACAGGGAATAATTCACCCCTCCACTTT. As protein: CASSEQGTGNNSPLHF.

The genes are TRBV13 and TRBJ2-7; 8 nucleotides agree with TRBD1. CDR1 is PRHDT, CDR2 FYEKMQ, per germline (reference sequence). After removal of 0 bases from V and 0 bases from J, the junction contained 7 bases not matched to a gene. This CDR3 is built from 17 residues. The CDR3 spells CASSLGPRTGRSYEQYF. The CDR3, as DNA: TGTGCCAGCAGCTTAGGTCCCCGGACAGGGCGCTCCTACGAGCAGTACTTC.

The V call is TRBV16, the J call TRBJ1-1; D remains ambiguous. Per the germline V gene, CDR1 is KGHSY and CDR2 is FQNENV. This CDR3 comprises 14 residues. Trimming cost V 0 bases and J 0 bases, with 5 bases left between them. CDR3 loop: CASSQSLLNTEAFF. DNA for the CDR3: TGTGCCAGCAGCCAATCCCTATTGAACACTGAAGCTTTCTTT. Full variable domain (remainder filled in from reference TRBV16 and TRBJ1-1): GEEVAQTPKHLVRGEGQKAKLYCAPIKGHSYVFWYQQVLKNEFKFLISFQNENVFDETGMPKERFSAKCLPNSPCSLEIQATKLEDSAVYFCASSQSLLNTEAFFGQGTRLTVV.

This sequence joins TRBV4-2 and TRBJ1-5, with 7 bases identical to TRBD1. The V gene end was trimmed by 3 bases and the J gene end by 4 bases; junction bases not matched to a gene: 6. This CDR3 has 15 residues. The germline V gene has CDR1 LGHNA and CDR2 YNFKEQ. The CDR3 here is CASSHAGQKNQPQHF. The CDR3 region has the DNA TGTGCCAGCAGCCACGCGGGACAGAAAAATCAGCCCCAGCATTTT.

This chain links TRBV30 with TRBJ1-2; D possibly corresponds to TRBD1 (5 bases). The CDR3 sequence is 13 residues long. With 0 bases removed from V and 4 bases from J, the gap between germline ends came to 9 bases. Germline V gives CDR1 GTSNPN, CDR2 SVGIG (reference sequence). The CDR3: CAWSVPGGYGYTF. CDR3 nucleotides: TGTGCCTGGAGTGTACCCGGGGGCTATGGCTACACCTTC. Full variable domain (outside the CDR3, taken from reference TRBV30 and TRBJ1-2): SQTIHQWPATLVQPVGSPLSLECTVEGTSNPNLYWYRQAAGRGLQLLFYSVGIGQISSEVPQNLSASRPQDRQFILSSKKLLLSDSGFYLCAWSVPGGYGYTFGSGTRLTVV.

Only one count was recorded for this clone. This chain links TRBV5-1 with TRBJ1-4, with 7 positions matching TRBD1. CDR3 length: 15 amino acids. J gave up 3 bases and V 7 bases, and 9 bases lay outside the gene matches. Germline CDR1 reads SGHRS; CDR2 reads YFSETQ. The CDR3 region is CASGLTGAANEKLFF. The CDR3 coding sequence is TGCGCCAGCGGACTAACAGGGGCGGCTAATGAAAAACTGTTTTTT. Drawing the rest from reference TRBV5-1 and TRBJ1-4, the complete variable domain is KAGVTQTPRYLIKTRGQQVTLSCSPISGHRSVSWYQQTPGQGLQFLFEYFSETQRNKGNFPGRFSGRQFSNSRSEMNVSTLELGDSALYLCASGLTGAANEKLFFGSGTQLSVL.

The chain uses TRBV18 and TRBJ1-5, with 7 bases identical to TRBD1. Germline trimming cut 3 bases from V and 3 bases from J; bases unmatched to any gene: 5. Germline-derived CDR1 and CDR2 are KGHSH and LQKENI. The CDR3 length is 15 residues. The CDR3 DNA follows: TGTGCCAGCTCACCGAGGGACAGTTACAATCAGCCCCAGCATTTT. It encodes CASSPRDSYNQPQHF. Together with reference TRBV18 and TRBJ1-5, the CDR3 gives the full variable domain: NAGVMQNPRHLVRRRGQEARLRCSPMKGHSHVYWYRQLPEEGLKFMVYLQKENIIDESGMPKERFSAEFPKEGPSILRIQQVVRGDSAAYFCASSPRDSYNQPQHFGDGTRLSIL.

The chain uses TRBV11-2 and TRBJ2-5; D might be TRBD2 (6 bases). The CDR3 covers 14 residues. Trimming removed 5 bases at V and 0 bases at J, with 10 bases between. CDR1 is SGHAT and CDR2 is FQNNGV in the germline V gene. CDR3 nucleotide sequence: TGTGCCAGCAGCACCTGGACTAACCAAGAGACCCAGTACTTC. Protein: CASSTWTNQETQYF.

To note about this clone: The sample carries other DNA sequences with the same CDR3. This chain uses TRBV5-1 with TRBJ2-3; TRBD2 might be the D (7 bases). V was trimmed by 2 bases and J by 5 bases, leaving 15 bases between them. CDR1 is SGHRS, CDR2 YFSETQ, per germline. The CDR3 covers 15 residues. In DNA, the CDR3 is TGCGCCAGCAGCTTCAGAGGGGGGGCCGGAGATACGCAGTATTTT. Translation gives CASSFRGGAGDTQYF.

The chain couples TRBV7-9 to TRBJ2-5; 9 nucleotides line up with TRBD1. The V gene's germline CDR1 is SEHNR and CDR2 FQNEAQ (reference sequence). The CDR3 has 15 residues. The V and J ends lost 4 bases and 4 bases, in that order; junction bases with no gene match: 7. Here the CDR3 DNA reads TGTGCCAGCAGCTATCCGGGACAGGGTGCAGAGACCCAGTACTTC. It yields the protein CASSYPGQGAETQYF.

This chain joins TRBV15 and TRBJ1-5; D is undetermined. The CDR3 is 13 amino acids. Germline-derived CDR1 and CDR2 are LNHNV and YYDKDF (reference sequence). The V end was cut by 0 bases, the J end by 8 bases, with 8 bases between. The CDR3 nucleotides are TGTGCCACCAGCAGAGATCCCGGGGAGCCCCAGCATTTT. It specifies CATSRDPGEPQHF.

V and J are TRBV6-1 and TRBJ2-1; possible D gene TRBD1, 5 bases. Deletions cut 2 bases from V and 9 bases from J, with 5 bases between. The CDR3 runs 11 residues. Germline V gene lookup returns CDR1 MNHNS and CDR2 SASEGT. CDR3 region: CASSERGEQFF. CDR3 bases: TGTGCCAGCAGTGAAAGGGGTGAGCAGTTCTTC.

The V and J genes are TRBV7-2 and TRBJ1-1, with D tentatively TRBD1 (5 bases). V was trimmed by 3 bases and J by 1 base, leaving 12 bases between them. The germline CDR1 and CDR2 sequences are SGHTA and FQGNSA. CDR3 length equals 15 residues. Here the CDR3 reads CASSFLGQTNTEAFF. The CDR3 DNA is TGTGCCAGCAGCTTCTTGGGGCAGACGAACACTGAAGCTTTCTTT.

The CDR3 DNA follows: TGTGCCTGCTCCCGGGACAGGGAGGATACGCAGTATTTT. Translation gives CACSRDREDTQYF. V usage is TRBV30 and J usage is TRBJ2-3, with 9 bases that match TRBD1. Germline V gives CDR1 GTSNPN, CDR2 SVGIG (reference sequence). The CDR3 contains 13 residues. V was pared by 6 bases and J by 6 bases, with 7 bases of the junction left unmatched.

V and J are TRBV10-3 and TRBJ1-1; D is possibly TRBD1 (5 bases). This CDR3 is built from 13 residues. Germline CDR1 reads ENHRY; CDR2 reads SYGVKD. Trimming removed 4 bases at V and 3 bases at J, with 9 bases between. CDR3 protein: CAISVDKDTEAFF. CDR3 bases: TGTGCCATCAGTGTGGACAAAGACACTGAAGCTTTCTTT.